This T cell receptor (beta chain) was identified in a study of shared clonotypes between healthy human individuals. Some clones are missing from TCRdb's copy, which holds only in-frame ones; the method was immunoSEQ multiplex PCR. Among hundreds of thousands of clones listed, about 91% were seen once. V lost 5 bases and J lost 7, with 17 bases in between. The CDR3 consists of 14 residues. In germline, CDR1 is MNHEY, CDR2 SMNVEV (reference sequence). This clone has just a few counts. Only CD45RO-negative cells positively selected for CCR7 counted as naive CD8 cells, so terminally differentiated effector memory CD45RA+ cells were excluded.

The TCR originated in a man aged 30-40 years in good health. The sample comprised naive CD8+ T cells sorted from blood. The V gene is TRBV27, the J gene TRBJ1-2; no clear D gene. This CDR3 is CASSAQPFGSGYTF. CDR3 in DNA: TGTGCCAGCAGTGCCCAGCCTTTTGGTTCTGGCTACACCTTC.